What follows are 18 T cell receptor beta chains derived from one specimen sequenced in a study of T-cell reconstitution after alpha-beta-depleted transplantation in children. Preparing the TCRbeta library involved the use of unique molecular identifiers. TCRdb re-called the PCR reads with MiXCR, one entry per CDR3 protein. The sample comprises about a million distinct CDR3 sequences, less than 30% of which are singletons, and about 28% rests with the top ten. Sequencing used PBMCs, mostly from graft donor cells, obtained 360 days after TCRalphabeta/CD19-depleted stem cell transplant. These receptors all come from a boy younger than two who had a stem cell transplant for SCID, so the T cells may come from the graft donor.

This chain links TRBV10-3 with TRBJ1-2; D uncertain. This CDR3 is 12 amino acids long. Trimming pared 4 bases from V and 8 bases from J, leaving 11 bases between. Germline CDR1 and CDR2: ENHRY and SYGVKD. CDR3 in DNA: TGTGCCATCAGTGGTCTCCCGGGCGGCTACACCTTC. Amino acid sequence: CAISGLPGGYTF.

The chain links TRBV12-3 or TRBV12-4 to TRBJ2-2; D ambiguous. This CDR3 comprises 15 residues. Trimming removed 4 bases at V and 4 bases at J, with 13 bases between. CDR3 bases: TGTGCCAGCAGTTCCGAGGCAGCCGGCACCGGGGAGCTGTTTTTT. Translating gives CASSSEAAGTGELFF.

The chain employs TRBV20-1 and TRBJ1-2; D remains unclear. Germline V gives CDR1 DFQATT, CDR2 SNEGSKA (reference sequence). The CDR3 runs 16 residues. V lost 0 bases, J lost 5 bases, and 19 bases lay in between. CDR3 sequence reads: CSARDGVEIRLYGYTF. The CDR3 bases are TGCAGTGCTAGAGACGGGGTAGAGATTAGACTTTATGGCTACACCTTC.

The chain uses TRBV12-3 or TRBV12-4 and TRBJ2-7; 12 nucleotides agree with TRBD1. The V and J ends lost 4 bases and 3 bases, in that order; junction bases with no gene match: 10. The CDR3 is made up of 17 amino acids. The CDR3 spells CASSSSPGTGGLYEQYF. The CDR3, as DNA: TGTGCCAGCAGTTCGAGTCCCGGGACAGGGGGCCTCTACGAGCAGTACTTC.

This clonotype was found a few times. The chain uses TRBV5-1 and TRBJ1-5; D not resolved. This CDR3 has 14 residues. V shed 5 bases and J shed 2 bases, with 11 bases lying between them. The V gene's germline CDR1 is SGHRS and CDR2 YFSETQ. The CDR3 nucleotides read TGCGCCAGCAGTCCGGGAATGGGCAATCAGCCCCAGCATTTT. Its translation is CASSPGMGNQPQHF.

DNA of the CDR3: TGCGCCAGCAGTCCCTATGGCTCGGACAGAGATTACGAGCAGTACTTC. The encoded protein is CASSPYGSDRDYEQYF. The V call is TRBV5-1, the J call TRBJ2-7, with D tentatively TRBD1 (6 bases). The CDR3 consists of 16 residues. Per germline, CDR1 SGHRS and CDR2 YFSETQ. Trimming removed 5 bases at V and 4 bases at J, with 22 bases between.

The rearrangement joins TRBV20-1 to TRBJ2-1; 10 positions agree with TRBD2. The V and J ends lost 3 bases and 3 bases, in that order; junction bases with no gene match: 5. CDR3 length: 15 amino acids. The germline CDR1 and CDR2 sequences are DFQATT and SNEGSKA (reference sequence). CDR3 DNA sequence: TGCAGTGCTAGCGTCACTAGCGGGGACTACAATGAGCAGTTCTTC. This sequence encodes CSASVTSGDYNEQFF.

The rearrangement links TRBV5-1 to TRBJ2-1, with 12 bases aligning to TRBD2. With V trimmed by 3 bases and J by 1 base, 5 bases remained unmatched. Germline lookup yields CDR1 SGHRS and CDR2 YFSETQ. The CDR3 loop spans 17 amino acids. CDR3 nucleotides: TGCGCCAGCAGCTCAACTAGCGGGGGGTGGTCCTACAATGAGCAGTTCTTC. Its translation is CASSSTSGGWSYNEQFF.

The table lists this clonotype with a few counts. The V call is TRBV4-3, the J call TRBJ2-3, with D unclear. The V gene's germline CDR1 is LGHNA and CDR2 YSLEER. The CDR3 covers 15 residues. V was pared by 4 bases and J by 3 bases, with 14 bases between. The CDR3 region has the DNA TGCGCCAGCAGCCTCCTTGTTATGGGTACAGATACGCAGTATTTT. Translation gives CASSLLVMGTDTQYF.

The rearrangement uses TRBV12-3 or TRBV12-4 and TRBJ2-2, with TRBD2 identical over 9 bases. V lost 8 bases, J lost 4 bases, and 14 bases stayed unmatched. This CDR3 has 17 residues. The CDR3 DNA reads as TGTGCCAGCTTAATCGATGGGGGACTAGCCACCACCGGGGAGCTGTTTTTT. Encoded protein: CASLIDGGLATTGELFF.

This clonotype has just one count. The V gene is TRBV29-1, the J gene TRBJ2-1; 7 nucleotides line up with TRBD2. CDR1 is SQVTM and CDR2 is ANQGSEA in the germline V gene. The V segment lost 0 bases and the J segment 3 bases; nucleotides outside the gene matches: 5. The CDR3 runs to 15 residues. The CDR3 loop reads CSVEDGGEIYNEQFF. The CDR3 coding sequence is TGCAGCGTTGAAGATGGGGGGGAAATCTACAATGAGCAGTTCTTC.

The sample holds a few counts of this clonotype. The rearrangement joins TRBV11-2 to TRBJ2-5; perhaps TRBD2 as D (6 bases). Germline assignment: CDR1 SGHAT and CDR2 FQNNGV. Trimming cost V 5 bases and J 7 bases, with 17 bases left between them. The CDR3 covers 14 residues. The CDR3 DNA reads TGTGCCAGCAGCCCGGGTGGGGGGATTGGGACCCAGTACTTC. Its translation: CASSPGGGIGTQYF.

V usage is TRBV20-1 and J usage is TRBJ2-1; a possible D gene is TRBD2 (5 bases). The germline CDR1 and CDR2 sequences are DFQATT and SNEGSKA (reference sequence). This CDR3 has 12 residues. V was shortened by 3 bases and J by 8 bases, with 11 bases between the two germline ends. CDR3 DNA: TGCAGTGCTAGGGGAGAGTTCGATGAGCAGTTCTTC. This sequence encodes CSARGEFDEQFF.

This clonotype was recorded a few times. The rearrangement uses TRBV6-2 or TRBV6-3 and TRBJ2-1; weak D call: TRBD2 (6 bases). The germline gives CDR1 MNHEY, CDR2 SVGEGT. The CDR3 extends over 15 amino acids. V was cut by 7 bases and J by 6 bases, with 19 bases left in between. DNA of the CDR3: TGTGCCAGCAATCAGGACTGGCGGGAAATCAATGAGCAGTTCTTC. Translating it yields CASNQDWREINEQFF.

J is TRBJ2-1 and V is TRBV5-1, with 8 bases that match TRBD2. This CDR3 spans 12 amino acids. The germline V gene encodes CDR1 SGHRS and CDR2 YFSETQ. J gave up 15 bases and V 4 bases, and 9 bases lay outside the gene matches. The chain's CDR3 is CASSGRGGAAFF. The CDR3 DNA reads as TGCGCCAGCAGCGGCCGGGGGGGAGCAGCGTTCTTC.

This sequence joins TRBV7-2 and TRBJ2-2, with no clear D. The CDR3 is 16 residues long. Germline CDR1 is SGHTA and CDR2 is FQGNSA. Between the trimmed V and J ends, which lost 1 base and 0 bases, there was a span of 9 bases. As DNA, the CDR3 is TGTGCCAGCAGCTTAGTAGTGTCACCGAACACCGGGGAGCTGTTTTTT. Residues: CASSLVVSPNTGELFF.

The gene calls are TRBV4-1 and TRBJ2-1; 11 nucleotides agree with TRBD1. This CDR3 region has 15 residues. V gave up 4 bases and J gave up 9 bases; unmatched junction bases: 8. Per germline, CDR1 MGHRA and CDR2 YSYEKL. The CDR3 DNA is TGCGCCAGCAGCCTGGGCCCCGGGACAGGGGGTGAGCAGTTCTTC. Encoded protein: CASSLGPGTGGEQFF.

The rearrangement uses TRBV10-3 and TRBJ2-5, with a tentative D call TRBD2 (6 bases). This CDR3 region has 14 residues. The V gene lost 3 bases and the J gene lost 7 bases, with 15 bases spanning the gap. CDR1 is ENHRY and CDR2 is SYGVKD in the germline V gene. The CDR3 coding sequence is TGTGCCATCAGTGATGGAGGGAGCGGAGTGACCCAGTACTTC. The encoded protein is CAISDGGSGVTQYF.